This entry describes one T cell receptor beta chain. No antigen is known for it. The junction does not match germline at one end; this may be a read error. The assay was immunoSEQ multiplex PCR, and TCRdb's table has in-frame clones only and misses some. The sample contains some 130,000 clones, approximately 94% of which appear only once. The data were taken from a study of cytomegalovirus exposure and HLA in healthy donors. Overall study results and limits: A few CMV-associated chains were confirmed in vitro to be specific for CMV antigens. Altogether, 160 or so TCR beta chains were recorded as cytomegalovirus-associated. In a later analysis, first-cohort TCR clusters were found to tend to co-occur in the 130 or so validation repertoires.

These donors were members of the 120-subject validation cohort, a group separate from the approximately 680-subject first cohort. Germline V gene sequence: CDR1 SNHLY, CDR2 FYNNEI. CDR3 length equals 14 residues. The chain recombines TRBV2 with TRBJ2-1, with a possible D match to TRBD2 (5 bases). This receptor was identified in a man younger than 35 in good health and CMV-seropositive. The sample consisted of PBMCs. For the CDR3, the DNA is TGTGCCAGCAGTAAAGCGCCTGAGGAGGATGAGCAGTTCTTC. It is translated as CASSKAPEEDEQFF.